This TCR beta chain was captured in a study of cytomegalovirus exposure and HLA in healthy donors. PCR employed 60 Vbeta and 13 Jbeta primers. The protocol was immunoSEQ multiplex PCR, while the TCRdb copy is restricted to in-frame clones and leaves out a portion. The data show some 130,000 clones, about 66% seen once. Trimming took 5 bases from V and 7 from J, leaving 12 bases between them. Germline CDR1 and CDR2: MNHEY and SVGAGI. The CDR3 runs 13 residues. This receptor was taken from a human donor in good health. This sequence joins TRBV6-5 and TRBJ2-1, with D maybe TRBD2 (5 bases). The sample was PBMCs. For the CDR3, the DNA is TGTGCCAGCAGTAGAGGGAGTGTGAATGAGCAGTTCTTC. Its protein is CASSRGSVNEQFF.